This T cell receptor (beta chain) was documented in a study of blood T cells in healthy people across ages. Broader study findings: Donor CMV infection status was unknown, possibly confounding age-related changes in expanded clonotypes. No conclusive comparison of naive versus antigen-experienced cells was possible with unsorted PBMCs.

A J-beta primer mix and a sample-barcoded 5' primer were used in a second PCR of about 6 to 12 cycles. TCRdb re-called the 5' RACE reads with MiXCR, one entry per CDR3 protein. The sample lists fewer than 900,000 distinct CDR3 sequences; about 40% were seen once. V lost 5 bases and J 0 bases, leaving 13 bases between the germline ends. Germline V gene sequence: CDR1 SGHVS, CDR2 FQNEAQ. The CDR3 contains 16 residues. As for this clonotype: Its antigen is unknown.

This chain connects TRBV7-8 to TRBJ2-2; no clear D. The specimen sequenced was blood. This clonotype originated in a woman aged 60 to 75 in good health. CDR3 sequence: CASSPHGRANTGELFF. Here the CDR3 DNA reads TGTGCCAGCAGCCCCCACGGACGGGCGAACACCGGGGAGCTGTTTTTT.